One sample yielded the 8 T cell receptor beta chains listed below, sequenced in a study of blood T cell repertoires in COVID-19. Clones were read by immunoSEQ multiplex PCR, and TCRdb kept only the in-frame ones, dropping some. The sample has about 130,000 clones, roughly 86% seen once. Sequenced input: peripheral blood. These receptors were collected from a human donor in a cohort sampled during active COVID-19.

V and J are TRBV5-6 and TRBJ2-7, with 11 bases matching TRBD2. V was clipped by 1 base and J by 6 bases; unmatched bases: 12. CDR3 length: 17 amino acids. The germline V gene encodes CDR1 SGHDT and CDR2 YYEEEE. CDR3 DNA sequence: TGTGCCAGCAGCTTGTTTGGACTAGCGGGCTCGCGGGGCGAGCAGTACTTC. Protein product: CASSLFGLAGSRGEQYF.

This clone was seen more than once but under ten times. The chain employs TRBV6-5 and TRBJ2-7, with D possibly TRBD2 on 6 matching bases. Deletions cut 4 bases from V and 2 bases from J, with 9 bases between. CDR3 length: 13 residues. Germline CDR1 is MNHEY and CDR2 is SVGAGI. The CDR3 region has the DNA TGTGCCAGCAGTTCGCGGGACGCCTACGAGCAGTACTTC. As protein: CASSSRDAYEQYF.

In DNA form, the CDR3 reads TGCGCCAGCAGCCTCCGAAACAGGGGTCCCTCCTACGAGCAGTACTTC. Translated: CASSLRNRGPSYEQYF. V usage is TRBV10-2 and J usage is TRBJ2-7; TRBD1 matches at 7 bases. Germline-derived CDR1 and CDR2 are WSHSY and SAAADI. J was trimmed by 0 bases and V by 6 bases; bases with no gene match: 11. The length of the CDR3 is 16 residues.

The chain recombines TRBV3-1 (or the pseudogene TRBV3-2) with TRBJ2-3, with D possibly TRBD1 on 6 matching bases. The V end was cut by 4 bases, the J end by 0 bases, with 20 bases between. Germline V gene sequence: CDR1 LGHDT, CDR2 YNNKEL (reference sequence). The CDR3 has 18 residues. The CDR3 coding sequence is TGTGCCAGCAGCCCGCGTGGGGGCGGAATGACTAGCACAGATACGCAGTATTTT. Translating gives CASSPRGGGMTSTDTQYF.

The chain is built from TRBV14 and TRBJ2-7, with D maybe TRBD1 (5 bases). The V end lost 4 bases, the J end lost 0 bases, and 10 bases lay between the germline ends. Germline V gene data show CDR1 as SGHDN and CDR2 as FVKESK. This CDR3 has 14 amino acids. In DNA, the CDR3 is TGTGCCAGCAGCCCTCCGGACAACTCCTACGAGCAGTACTTC. Its translation: CASSPPDNSYEQYF.

Turning to this clone: A read error is possible here, since a much larger clone lies one base away. Other DNA sequences from this sample encode an identical CDR3 as well. The chain joins TRBV12-3 or TRBV12-4 to TRBJ2-1; D is possibly TRBD1 (5 bases). The CDR3 runs 11 residues. With 5 bases removed from V and 10 bases from J, the gap between germline ends came to 9 bases. This CDR3 reads CASSAGKEQFF. As DNA, the CDR3 is TGTGCCAGCAGTGCAGGGAAAGAGCAGTTCTTC.

The chain recombines TRBV6-1 with TRBJ1-6; D not resolved. The germline CDR1 and CDR2 sequences are MNHNS and SASEGT. The CDR3 length is 17 residues. V was shortened by 4 bases and J by 5 bases, with 18 bases between the two germline ends. Here the CDR3 reads CASSVSGNPGNNSPLHF. The CDR3 bases are TGTGCCAGCAGTGTCTCGGGGAACCCCGGGAATAATTCACCCCTCCACTTT.

This clone was seen only a few times. The V gene is TRBV13, the J gene TRBJ2-7, with TRBD2 matching over 9 bases. The junction had 10 bases not matched to a gene; V was cut back by 3 bases and J by 7 bases. The V gene's germline CDR1 is PRHDT and CDR2 FYEKMQ (reference sequence). This CDR3 region has 15 residues. This CDR3 reads CASSLELAGGEEQYF. DNA of the CDR3: TGTGCCAGCAGCTTGGAACTAGCGGGCGGTGAAGAGCAGTACTTC.